This T cell receptor (beta chain) was found in a study of beta chain features in type 1 diabetes. Study-level findings and limits: Researchers report that Type 1 diabetes patients had moderately but significantly shorter TCRB CDR3s across all four CD4+ subsets.

A remark on this clone: Its antigen is not identified.

Germline V gene sequence: CDR1 SEHNR, CDR2 FQNEAQ (reference sequence). Trimming removed 3 bases at V and 2 bases at J, with 10 bases between. The CDR3 has 14 residues. The sequenced template was cDNA made from the entire isolated RNA. Libraries were prepared by immunoSEQ multiplex PCR; TCRdb keeps only in-frame clonotypes and omits some of them. The repertoire includes about 240,000 clones, approximately 13% of them detected once, and 0.015% to 0.02% sits in the top ten. The chain has TRBV7-9 and TRBJ2-5; D is undetermined. Sample: naive CD4+ T cells from blood. The clonotype comes from a man aged 30 to 39 with type 1 diabetes. The CDR3 loop reads CASSFSQIQETQYF. The CDR3 nucleotides read TGTGCCAGCAGCTTTTCTCAGATTCAAGAGACCCAGTACTTC.